A selection of T cell receptor beta chains follows, all from one sample in a study of cytomegalovirus exposure and HLA in healthy donors. Profiled with immunoSEQ multiplex PCR; TCRdb holds only in-frame clones, not every one. The sample carries 150,000 to 200,000 clones, 60% to 85% recorded once. Source material: PBMCs. These receptors came from a woman between 40 and 50 years old in good health and CMV-seronegative. Both conserved end residues are part of each CDR3. D genes are given only for firm matches. A clone size is listed for some rows: how often the clone was seen (once, few, many), or a class if it is expanded.

clone_size,v_call,d_call,cdr3_length,j_call,cdr3_nt,cdr3_aa
few,TRBV18,-,17,TRBJ1-4,TGTGCCAGCTCACTGCAGGTTAAGACAGGAGCTAATGAAAAACTGTTTTTT,CASSLQVKTGANEKLFF
few,TRBV19,TRBD1,15,TRBJ1-2,TGTGCCAGTAGTACCCAGACAGGGGGCAACTATGGCTACACCTTC,CASSTQTGGNYGYTF
-,TRBV25-1,TRBD1,16,TRBJ2-1,TGTGCCAGCAGTGAACTGGGGACAGGGGGGATCAATGAGCAGTTCTTC,CASSELGTGGINEQFF
-,TRBV19,TRBD2,20,TRBJ2-3,TGTGCCAGTAGTATGCGGGGGCAGGGGACTAGCGGGAGGGTGACAGATACGCAGTATTTT,CASSMRGQGTSGRVTDTQYF
-,TRBV5-1,TRBD2,16,TRBJ2-3,TGCGCCAGCAGCACCGGGACTAGCGGAGACACAGATACGCAGTATTTT,CASSTGTSGDTDTQYF
few,TRBV6-5,-,12,TRBJ2-3,TGTGCCAGCATCTCCCCCACAGATACGCAGTATTTT,CASISPTDTQYF
-,TRBV7-7,-,15,TRBJ2-3,TGTGCTAGCAGCTTATCCGGGGGTAGCACAGATACGCAGTATTTT,CASSLSGGSTDTQYF
-,TRBV27,TRBD2,20,TRBJ2-3,TGTGCCAGCAGTTCCCCGACTAGCGGGAGAGGTGCCCGAGGCGCAGATACGCAGTATTTT,CASSSPTSGRGARGADTQYF
-,TRBV6-5,TRBD1,12,TRBJ1-2,TGTGCCTCCTCGAGAGGGGGCTTGGGCTACACCTTC,CASSRGGLGYTF
-,TRBV19,-,15,TRBJ1-5,TGTGCCAGTAGTATAGAAGTACAGGTACATCAGCCCCAGCATTTT,CASSIEVQVHQPQHF
-,TRBV2,-,17,TRBJ2-7,TGTGCCAGCAGTGAAGCGCTTGGGGGGACGGTCCCCTACGAGCAGTACTTC,CASSEALGGTVPYEQYF
-,TRBV7-2,TRBD1,15,TRBJ1-3,TGTGCCAGCAGCTTCGCTCCAGGGGGGGGAAACACCATATATTTT,CASSFAPGGGNTIYF
few,TRBV7-9,-,14,TRBJ2-2,TGTGCCAGCAGCTCGAACCAGCGGACCGGGGAGCTGTTTTTT,CASSSNQRTGELFF
-,TRBV7-9,TRBD1,14,TRBJ2-7,TGTGCCAGCAGCCCCCGGGACAGGACCTACGAGCAGTACTTC,CASSPRDRTYEQYF
-,TRBV19,-,14,TRBJ1-3,TGTGCCAGTAGCTTACAGGTTACTGGAAACACCATATATTTT,CASSLQVTGNTIYF
-,TRBV5-1,TRBD1,16,TRBJ2-7,TGCGCCAGCAGCCCCTTTTTCGAGGGGGCGATCGACGAGCAGTACTTC,CASSPFFEGAIDEQYF
-,TRBV11-3,-,17,TRBJ1-5,TGTGCCAGCAGCTTAGGGTACAGGGAAGTTGGCAATCAGCCCCAGCATTTT,CASSLGYREVGNQPQHF
-,TRBV5-6,-,13,TRBJ2-2,TGTGCCAGCAGCTTGCGGGAAACCGGGGAGCTGTTTTTT,CASSLRETGELFF
-,TRBV19,TRBD2,16,TRBJ2-5,TGTGCCAGTAGTATGAGCCCGGGAGGGTCTAGGGAGACCCAGTACTTC,CASSMSPGGSRETQYF
-,TRBV19,-,14,TRBJ1-1,TGTGCCAGTAGTCATGAGGGAATGAACACTGAAGCTTTCTTT,CASSHEGMNTEAFF
-,TRBV27,-,14,TRBJ2-6,TGTGCCAGCACCTCCAGGCCTGGGGCCAACGTCCTGACTTTC,CASTSRPGANVLTF
-,TRBV11-2,TRBD2,16,TRBJ2-1,TGTGCCAGCAGCCTTTATGCGGGAGTGTCCTACAATGAGCAGTTCTTC,CASSLYAGVSYNEQFF
-,TRBV19,TRBD2,19,TRBJ2-1,TGTGCCAGTAGTATCTCGGGGTCAGCGGGGACGAAGGTCTACAATGAGCAGTTCTTC,CASSISGSAGTKVYNEQFF
-,TRBV29-1,TRBD1,15,TRBJ2-5,TGCAGCGTTGACCGGGACAGGGGGCGCGGGGAGACCCAGTACTTC,CSVDRDRGRGETQYF
-,TRBV7-8,-,18,TRBJ2-2,TGTGCCAGCAGCTTAGGGGTGGGGGGGGCCTCAGAAACCGGGGAGCTGTTTTTT,CASSLGVGGASETGELFF
-,TRBV7-2,-,14,TRBJ2-3,TGTGCCAGCAGCTTAAGAGCGAACACAGATACGCAGTATTTT,CASSLRANTDTQYF
-,TRBV19,TRBD1,13,TRBJ2-7,TGTGCCAGTACGGCAGGGGGTGTATACGAGCAGTACTTC,CASTAGGVYEQYF
-,TRBV5-1,TRBD2,19,TRBJ2-2,TGCGCCAGCAGCTCGGGACTAGCGGGAGGGGGAGTGGACACCGGGGAGCTGTTTTTT,CASSSGLAGGGVDTGELFF
-,TRBV30,-,13,TRBJ1-2,TGTGCCTGGAGTGCATTTCAGGGTCAGGGCTACACCTTC,CAWSAFQGQGYTF
few,TRBV5-1,TRBD1,14,TRBJ2-1,TGCGCCAGCAGCTTCGGGACAGGTAATGGCGAGCAGTTCTTC,CASSFGTGNGEQFF
once,TRBV7-3,TRBD1,15,TRBJ1-1,TGTGCCAGCAGCGGACCGGACAGGGTGGCCACTGAAGCTTTCTTT,CASSGPDRVATEAFF
-,TRBV9,TRBD2,15,TRBJ2-3,TGTGCCAGCAGCGACCTAGCGGAGAGCACAGATACGCAGTATTTT,CASSDLAESTDTQYF
-,TRBV19,TRBD1,17,TRBJ2-7,TGTGCCAGTAGTTACAATCCCCGGGACAGACACTTACGGGAGCAGTACTTC,CASSYNPRDRHLREQYF
-,TRBV25-1,TRBD1,10,TRBJ1-1,TGTGCCAGCGGGGACAGGGAGGCTTTCTTT,CASGDREAFF
-,TRBV19,TRBD1,13,TRBJ1-1,TGTGCCAGTATTCCGGACAGGAGGACTGAAGCTTTCTTT,CASIPDRRTEAFF
-,TRBV6-6,TRBD1,15,TRBJ1-3,TGTGCCAGCAGTTACCCCGGGACAGGTGGAAACACCATATATTTT,CASSYPGTGGNTIYF
-,TRBV19,-,14,TRBJ2-7,TGTGCCAGTAAAGCGTCCCGCAGCTCCTACGAGCAGTACTTC,CASKASRSSYEQYF
-,TRBV19,TRBD2,15,TRBJ2-1,TGTGCCAGTAGTCCCCCGGCGGGGGGGAACAATGAGCAGTTCTTC,CASSPPAGGNNEQFF
-,TRBV7-2,TRBD1,14,TRBJ1-2,TGTGCCAGCAGCTTCCAAATGACAGGGAATGGCTACACCTTC,CASSFQMTGNGYTF
-,TRBV7-3,TRBD1,16,TRBJ1-6,TGTGCCAGCAGCTTAAAGGGTGACAGGGGCTATTCACCCCTCCACTTT,CASSLKGDRGYSPLHF
few,TRBV7-2,-,15,TRBJ2-1,TGTGCCAGCAGCTTAGGTATTAGCGGATACAATGAGCAGTTCTTC,CASSLGISGYNEQFF
once,TRBV21-1,-,19,TRBJ2-1,TGTGCCAGCAGCAAAGGTAATAGCGGGAGCGGCCTCAGTGGGGAAGAGCAGTTCTTC,CASSKGNSGSGLSGEEQFF
-,TRBV7-2,-,15,TRBJ2-1,TGTGCCAGCAGCTTAGGTTGGCTAGCGTCGAATGAGCAGTTCTTC,CASSLGWLASNEQFF
-,TRBV5-1,TRBD1,15,TRBJ1-5,TGCGCCAGCAGCTTGGGGACAGGGGACAATCAGCCCCAGCATTTT,CASSLGTGDNQPQHF
-,TRBV29-1,-,11,TRBJ2-5,TGCAGCGTTGAAAGGGGGGGAACCCAGTACTTC,CSVERGGTQYF
-,TRBV7-3,TRBD2,14,TRBJ2-1,TGTGCCAGCATAAGGCGGGAGTTGGGCAATGAGCAGTTCTTC,CASIRRELGNEQFF
-,TRBV7-2,-,13,TRBJ1-5,TGTGCCAGCAGCCCTACTTATAATCAGCCCCAGCATTTT,CASSPTYNQPQHF
-,TRBV6-5,-,13,TRBJ1-2,TGTGCCAGCAGCTTAAGCGGAGACTATGGCTACACCTTC,CASSLSGDYGYTF
-,TRBV7-3,TRBD1,16,TRBJ2-1,TGTGCCAGCAGCTTAAAGGGGACAGGAGCATACAATGAGCAGTTCTTC,CASSLKGTGAYNEQFF
-,TRBV2,TRBD1,17,TRBJ1-5,TGTGCCAGCAGTGGGGCAGGGGGGCTTAGGAGCAATCAGCCCCAGCATTTT,CASSGAGGLRSNQPQHF
-,TRBV18,TRBD1,18,TRBJ1-5,TGTGCCAGCTCACCCGCCCCCGCGAGACAGGGTTGGGGTCAGCCCCAGCATTTT,CASSPAPARQGWGQPQHF
once,TRBV5-6,-,16,TRBJ2-6,TGTGCCAGCAGCTTAATTGGGGCAGCTGGGGCCAACGTCCTGACTTTC,CASSLIGAAGANVLTF
-,TRBV9,TRBD1,17,TRBJ1-2,TGTGCCAGCAGCGTATGGGCAGGGGGATCTTTTAACTATGGCTACACCTTC,CASSVWAGGSFNYGYTF